The sample holds many counts of the clone carrying this TCR beta chain. Its matching antigen is unknown. The data originate from a study of T cells in Graves' hyperthyroidism and ophthalmopathy. General observations from the study: Most thyroid clonotypes with frequency above 0.001 were detected in blood.

Trimming left V 7 bases short and J 4 bases short, with 14 bases between. Germline assignment: CDR1 SEHNR and CDR2 FQNEAQ (reference sequence). The CDR3 runs 15 residues. From RNA transcripts, TCR beta CDR3 regions were amplified. Initially, a first-round RT-PCR of the TCR CDR3 employed the HTBI primer set. TCRdb ran MiXCR on the multiplex PCR reads and lists one entry per CDR3 protein. Among just under 750,000 distinct CDR3 sequences listed, just over 35% were seen once. This chain links TRBV7-9 with TRBJ1-6; D perhaps matches TRBD1 (6 bases). The sample comprised blood. This receptor was taken from a woman between 35 and 50 years old with Graves' hyperthyroidism. The CDR3 reads CASTRRGQYNSPLHF. CDR3 DNA sequence: TGTGCCAGCACTAGAAGAGGACAGTATAATTCACCCCTCCACTTT. Variable domain in full (rest from reference TRBV7-9 and TRBJ1-6): DTGVSQNPRHKITKRGQNVTFRCDPISEHNRLYWYRQTLGQGPEFLTYFQNEAQLEKSRLLSDRFSAERPKGSFSTLEIQRTEQGDSAMYLCASTRRGQYNSPLHFGNGTRLTVT.